These 26 T cell receptor beta chains originate from one sample sequenced in a study of CD8 T cells in Susac syndrome. An input of roughly 0.5 to 1 ug of RNA was subjected to reverse transcription using random hexamers. MiXCR, run by TCRdb on the immunoSEQ multiplex PCR reads, gives a single entry per CDR3 protein. The data contain 180,000 or so distinct CDR3 sequences, around 96% of them seen just once; the ten biggest clones take up 0.085% to 0.11%. Sequencing used CD4+ T cells from PBMCs. These receptors were taken from a human donor in good health.

V and J are TRBV20-1 and TRBJ2-1, with 8 bases matching TRBD2. Unmatched junction bases numbered 9, after V lost 3 bases and J lost 14 bases. The germline V gene has CDR1 DFQATT and CDR2 SNEGSKA (reference sequence). The CDR3 is 12 amino acids. This CDR3 is CSASLTSGEEFF. The CDR3 DNA reads as TGCAGTGCTAGTCTCACTAGCGGAGAGGAGTTCTTC.

CDR3 residues: CAWSAQGNQPQHF. The CDR3 DNA follows: TGTGCCTGGAGTGCTCAGGGGAATCAGCCCCAGCATTTT. The chain recombines TRBV30 with TRBJ1-5; possible D gene TRBD1, 6 bases. V lost 1 base to trimming and J lost 4 bases, with 8 bases between them. The CDR3 is 13 residues long. The germline V gene has CDR1 GTSNPN and CDR2 SVGIG (reference sequence).

The V and J genes are TRBV20-1 and TRBJ2-5; a weak D match, TRBD2 (6 bases). Germline V lookup: CDR1 DFQATT, CDR2 SNEGSKA (reference sequence). The CDR3 sequence is 14 residues long. V was clipped by 2 bases and J by 5 bases, with 15 bases between them. The CDR3 sequence is CSARSGTLGETQYF. In DNA form, the CDR3 reads TGCAGTGCTAGATCGGGGACTTTAGGCGAGACCCAGTACTTC.

This clonotype has just one count. The V call is TRBV20-1, the J call TRBJ2-1; D unclear. The CDR3 runs 11 residues. Germline-derived CDR1 and CDR2 are DFQATT and SNEGSKA (reference sequence). Between the trimmed V and J ends, which lost 0 bases and 10 bases, there was a span of 7 bases. The CDR3 coding sequence is TGCAGTGCTAGAGATGGGAACGAGCAGTTCTTC. This gives the protein CSARDGNEQFF.

The J gene is TRBJ1-5, the V gene TRBV28, with D possibly being TRBD1 (5 bases). The V gene lost 1 base and the J gene lost 2 bases, with 30 bases spanning the gap. CDR1 and CDR2 (germline): MDHEN, SYDVKM. CDR3 size: 22 residues. The CDR3 DNA follows: TGTGCCAGCAGTTTATTGTACTTGTGGGGCAGGGAATTGGAGCTTGGCAATCAGCCCCAGCATTTT. This gives the protein CASSLLYLWGRELELGNQPQHF.

The count of this clonotype is one. This chain links TRBV11-2 with TRBJ2-7; D is possibly TRBD1 (6 bases). This CDR3 region has 16 residues. Trimming took off 8 bases at V and 1 base at J, with 21 bases between the two ends. From germline, CDR1 is SGHAT and CDR2 FQNNGV. As DNA, the CDR3 is TGTGCCAGCTTCCCCCTTAAGGACAGTCCTTCCTACGAGCAGTACTTC. Amino acids: CASFPLKDSPSYEQYF.

The rearrangement links TRBV9 to TRBJ1-1; D gene ambiguous. V shed 3 bases and J shed 3 bases, with 12 bases lying between them. Germline CDR1 SGDLS, CDR2 YYNGEE. This CDR3 contains 14 residues. This chain's CDR3 is CASSARGRDTEAFF. As DNA, the CDR3 is TGTGCCAGCAGCGCTCGCGGGAGGGACACTGAAGCTTTCTTT.

The chain combines TRBV11-1 with TRBJ1-2, with 8 bases matching TRBD1. This CDR3 has 15 residues. The J segment lost 4 bases and the V segment lost 5 bases, leaving 9 bases of the junction unmatched. Per the germline V gene, CDR1 is SGHAT and CDR2 is FQDESV (reference sequence). CDR3 bases: TGTGCCAGCAGCCTCTCAGGGGGCGCGAGCTATGGCTACACCTTC. This sequence encodes CASSLSGGASYGYTF.

V gene TRBV7-9 combines with J gene TRBJ2-3, with TRBD1 identical over 8 bases. With 1 base clipped from V and 6 bases from J, the junction kept 3 bases outside the gene matches. The CDR3 is made up of 14 amino acids. Per the germline V gene, CDR1 is SEHNR and CDR2 is FQNEAQ (reference sequence). The CDR3 region has the DNA TGTGCCAGCAGCTTAGGACAGGGGATGGATACGCAGTATTTT. Translating gives CASSLGQGMDTQYF. The full variable domain, in which reference TRBV7-9 and TRBJ2-3 provide the parts outside the CDR3, is DTGVSQNPRHKITKRGQNVTFRCDPISEHNRLYWYRQTLGQGPEFLTYFQNEAQLEKSRLLSDRFSAERPKGSFSTLEIQRTEQGDSAMYLCASSLGQGMDTQYFGPGTRLTVL.

V gene TRBV20-1 combines with J gene TRBJ2-1, with D possibly being TRBD1 (5 bases). The CDR3 is 12 residues long. Germline CDR1 reads DFQATT; CDR2 reads SNEGSKA (reference sequence). Between the trimmed V and J ends, which lost 0 bases and 9 bases, there was a span of 9 bases. CDR3 bases: TGCAGTGCTAGAGATCTTAGGGGTGAGCAGTTCTTC. Residues: CSARDLRGEQFF.

This clonotype was observed a single time. This chain connects TRBV6-5 to TRBJ1-5; no firm D call. Germline V gene lookup returns CDR1 MNHEY and CDR2 SVGAGI. CDR3 size: 15 residues. V lost 8 bases and J lost 1, with 15 bases in between. This CDR3 reads CASGKDGGSNQPQHF. CDR3 DNA sequence: TGTGCCAGCGGTAAGGACGGTGGGAGCAATCAGCCCCAGCATTTT.

The chain uses TRBV24-1 and TRBJ2-1; D not resolved. Trimming cost V 4 bases and J 4 bases, with 4 bases left between them. CDR1 and CDR2 (germline): KGHDR, SFDVKD. The CDR3 has 12 amino acids. CDR3 protein: CATSEQYNEQFF. The CDR3 nucleotides are TGTGCCACCAGTGAACAGTACAATGAGCAGTTCTTC.

This clonotype was detected once. The junction departs from the called germline gene at one end, perhaps through a read error. This chain links TRBV20-1 with TRBJ1-1; no definite D call. Looked up from germline, CDR1 is DFQATT and CDR2 is SNEGSKA (reference sequence). The CDR3 length is 11 residues. CDR3 amino acids: CSAKLHTEVFF. The CDR3 nucleotides read TGCAGTGCTAAGTTGCACACTGAAGTTTTCTTT.

This chain connects TRBV29-1 to TRBJ2-5, with a weak D call TRBD1 (6 bases). The CDR3 contains 11 residues. Between the trimmed V and J ends, which lost 8 bases and 5 bases, there was a span of 12 bases. Germline V gene data show CDR1 as SQVTM and CDR2 as ANQGSEA. The CDR3 DNA is TGCAGCTACAGGGTGAGGGAGACCCAGTACTTC. It specifies CSYRVRETQYF.

The chain uses TRBV28 and TRBJ2-5; D unclear. The CDR3 consists of 13 residues. Germline CDR1 and CDR2: MDHEN and SYDVKM. Deletions cut 3 bases from V and 8 bases from J, with 13 bases between. The CDR3 spells CASSFTRQATQYF. DNA for the CDR3: TGTGCCAGCAGTTTTACACGACAAGCTACCCAGTACTTC.

This clonotype was picked up one time. This chain joins TRBV2 and TRBJ1-5; 9 bases fit TRBD1. The CDR3 runs to 14 residues. Germline assignment: CDR1 SNHLY and CDR2 FYNNEI. V gave up 8 bases and J gave up 6 bases; unmatched junction bases: 8. CDR3 in amino acids: CASGGQGPGQPQHF. CDR3 nucleotides: TGTGCCAGCGGGGGACAGGGCCCGGGTCAGCCCCAGCATTTT.

The chain recombines TRBV2 with TRBJ2-1; unclear D gene. The CDR3 has 11 amino acids. The germline gives CDR1 SNHLY, CDR2 FYNNEI. V was cut by 7 bases and J by 5 bases, with 6 bases left in between. CDR3 bases: TGTGCCAGCACCTTGGACAATGAGCAGTTCTTC. This translates into CASTLDNEQFF.

This clonotype was observed once. The genes are TRBV6-2 or TRBV6-3 and TRBJ2-1; D not resolved. Trimming cost V 0 bases and J 9 bases, with 6 bases left between them. Germline V gene data show CDR1 as MNHEY and CDR2 as SVGEGT. The CDR3 is made up of 12 amino acids. CDR3 bases: TGTGCCAGCAGTTACTCTCAAGGTGAGCAGTTCTTC. As protein: CASSYSQGEQFF.

V gene TRBV9 combines with J gene TRBJ2-1; no definite D call. Germline V gene data show CDR1 as SGDLS and CDR2 as YYNGEE. The CDR3 is made up of 14 amino acids. V lost 4 bases, J lost 5 bases, and 13 bases lay in between. The CDR3 nucleotides are TGTGCCAGCAGCCCCCGGAGCGTAGACAATGAGCAGTTCTTC. This translates into CASSPRSVDNEQFF.

V is TRBV6-5 and J is TRBJ2-2; D possibly corresponds to TRBD1 (6 bases). Looked up from germline, CDR1 is MNHEY and CDR2 is SVGAGI. V dropped 7 bases and J dropped 4 bases, with 10 bases sitting between them. The CDR3 covers 13 residues. The CDR3 sequence is CASKQGTTGELFF. CDR3 DNA: TGTGCCAGCAAACAGGGAACCACCGGGGAGCTGTTTTTT.

The J gene is TRBJ2-3, the V gene TRBV20-1; tentatively, D is TRBD1 (6 bases). The length of the CDR3 is 14 residues. Looked up from germline, CDR1 is DFQATT and CDR2 is SNEGSKA (reference sequence). The V end was cut by 3 bases, the J end by 0 bases, with 10 bases between. As DNA, the CDR3 is TGCAGTGCTAGTCGGGACACTAGCACAGATACGCAGTATTTT. Amino acids: CSASRDTSTDTQYF.

V and J are TRBV28 and TRBJ2-7; the match to TRBD2 covers 11 bases. The germline V gene has CDR1 MDHEN and CDR2 SYDVKM. V lost 6 bases and J lost 3; bases outside the gene matches: 7. There are 15 residues in the CDR3. Here the CDR3 DNA reads TGTGCCAGCAGAGTTAGCGGGAGGGTGCTCTACGAGCAGTACTTC. Translated: CASRVSGRVLYEQYF.

J is TRBJ2-3 and V is TRBV12-3 or TRBV12-4, with 8 bases matching TRBD1. Trimming cost V 5 bases and J 4 bases; bases outside gene matches: 11. CDR3 size: 16 residues. The CDR3 DNA follows: TGTGCCAGCAGTCTACCCCCGGACAGGGCTTCAGATACGCAGTATTTT. Protein product: CASSLPPDRASDTQYF.

The chain recombines TRBV4-3 with TRBJ2-7; 10 nucleotides line up with TRBD2. CDR1 and CDR2 (germline): LGHNA, YSLEER. The CDR3 is made up of 15 amino acids. V lost 0 bases and J lost 6; bases outside the gene matches: 5. The CDR3 loop reads CASSQEISGRLEQYF. CDR3 in DNA: TGCGCCAGCAGCCAAGAAATTAGCGGGAGGCTCGAGCAGTACTTC.

This CDR3 reads CASRPGTGGIDTQYF. CDR3 DNA sequence: TGTGCCAGCAGACCGGGGACAGGGGGCATAGATACGCAGTATTTT. This chain joins TRBV6-6 and TRBJ2-3; 12 bases are shared with TRBD1. V lost 6 bases and J lost 5; bases outside the gene matches: 6. The CDR3 totals 15 residues. The V gene's germline CDR1 is MNHNY and CDR2 SVGAGI (reference sequence).

This chain links TRBV29-1 with TRBJ2-2; 8 bases line up with TRBD1. The CDR3 spans 13 residues. Germline CDR1 SQVTM, CDR2 ANQGSEA. Losses at the gene ends were 1 base for V and 7 bases for J; bases not matched to a gene: 2. CDR3 sequence reads: CSVEGQGYGELFF. CDR3 coding DNA: TGCAGCGTTGAAGGACAGGGGTACGGGGAGCTGTTTTTT.